The 25 T cell receptor beta chains in this list originate from one sample, sequenced in a study of untreated major depressive disorder. The antigens for these receptors are not known. Measured with immunoSEQ multiplex PCR; TCRdb has only the in-frame clones, and not every one. The table includes around 13,000 clones, about 93% detected once. The study's findings and limits: CD4+ T cells from depressed patients used TRBV05-01 (Vbeta 5.1) more often than controls.

Sequencing was carried out using CD4+ T cells from PBMCs. These receptors came from a woman aged 25 to 39 with major depressive disorder.

V gene TRBV2 combines with J gene TRBJ2-1, with TRBD2 matching over 7 bases. V trimming: 5 bases; J trimming: 1 base; junction bases outside the gene matches: 5. Germline CDR1 is SNHLY and CDR2 is FYNNEI. CDR3 size: 15 residues. Written as DNA, the CDR3 is TGTGCCAGCAGTCCCGGGACTACTTCCTACAATGAGCAGTTCTTC. Translation: CASSPGTTSYNEQFF.

The chain links TRBV5-4 to TRBJ2-7; maybe TRBD2 (5 bases). The V end lost 2 bases, the J end lost 5 bases, and 14 bases lay between the germline ends. The CDR3 sequence is 14 residues long. Germline V gene sequence: CDR1 SGHNT, CDR2 YYREEE (reference sequence). The CDR3 coding sequence is TGTGCCAGCAGCTTAGAGGGCTTGACGAACGAGCAGTACTTC. Protein sequence: CASSLEGLTNEQYF.

The chain has TRBV10-3 and TRBJ1-1, with D unresolved. Trimming took 8 bases from V and 3 from J, leaving 13 bases between them. CDR1 is ENHRY, CDR2 SYGVKD, per germline. CDR3 length equals 13 residues. For the CDR3, the DNA is TGTGCCATCCTCGGCTCCTGGGACACTGAAGCTTTCTTT. Amino acids: CAILGSWDTEAFF.

V gene TRBV7-6 combines with J gene TRBJ1-2; TRBD1 agrees at 7 bases. The CDR3 loop spans 14 amino acids. Trimming at V came to 0 bases and at J to 7 bases, leaving 5 bases not matched to a gene. Germline CDR1 reads SGHVS; CDR2 reads FNYEAQ. The CDR3 is CASSLAEGASGYTF. The CDR3 DNA reads TGTGCCAGCAGCTTAGCTGAGGGGGCCAGTGGCTACACCTTC.

This clone was detected only once. V is TRBV27 and J is TRBJ1-1; D might be TRBD1 (6 bases). The CDR3 spans 12 residues. V lost 6 bases and J lost 7, with 12 bases in between. Looked up from germline, CDR1 is MNHEY and CDR2 is SMNVEV (reference sequence). The CDR3 region is CASSRGLNEAFF. In DNA, the CDR3 is TGTGCCAGCAGCCGGGGGCTAAATGAAGCTTTCTTT.

CDR3: CASSLTSGAYQETQYF. In DNA form, the CDR3 reads TGTGCCAGCAGCCTTACTAGCGGGGCGTACCAAGAGACCCAGTACTTC. This chain joins TRBV5-4 and TRBJ2-5, with 10 bases fitting TRBD2. CDR3 length equals 16 residues. V shed 4 bases and J 0 bases; nucleotides not matched to a gene: 6. Germline V lookup: CDR1 SGHNT, CDR2 YYREEE (reference sequence).

V is TRBV4-1 and J is TRBJ2-7; no clear D. From germline, CDR1 is MGHRA and CDR2 YSYEKL. The V gene lost 4 bases and the J gene lost 0 bases, with 16 bases spanning the gap. The CDR3 consists of 16 residues. The CDR3: CASSPKAQKSSYEQYF. The CDR3 DNA is TGCGCCAGCAGCCCTAAAGCACAGAAAAGCTCCTACGAGCAGTACTTC.

CDR3 nucleotides: TGTGCCAGCAGGCCGGGACTTGATGGAGATACGCAGTATTTT. Protein: CASRPGLDGDTQYF. The genes are TRBV7-3 and TRBJ2-3, with D perhaps TRBD2 (6 bases). V lost 6 bases and J lost 5, with 15 bases in between. CDR1 and CDR2 from the germline V gene are SGHTA and FQGTGA. The CDR3 spans 14 residues.

This clone was observed a single time. The V and J genes are TRBV27 and TRBJ2-1, with D possibly TRBD1 on 5 matching bases. The V and J ends lost 7 bases and 5 bases respectively, with 15 bases between them. The CDR3 extends over 14 amino acids. The germline V gene has CDR1 MNHEY and CDR2 SMNVEV (reference sequence). The CDR3 here is CASKRGVDNNEQFF. The CDR3 coding sequence is TGTGCCAGCAAAAGAGGTGTGGACAACAATGAGCAGTTCTTC.

This chain connects TRBV7-9 to TRBJ2-1; TRBD1 matches 10 bases. From germline, CDR1 is SEHNR and CDR2 FQNEAQ (reference sequence). CDR3 length: 16 amino acids. V gave up 0 bases and J gave up 6 bases; unmatched junction bases: 5. CDR3 DNA sequence: TGTGCCAGCAGCTTAGCGCTGGGACAGGGGACCAATGAGCAGTTCTTC. Residues: CASSLALGQGTNEQFF.

The gene calls are TRBV7-9 and TRBJ2-7, with D possibly matching TRBD2 (6 bases). CDR3 length equals 14 residues. V gave up 0 bases and J gave up 4 bases, with 10 bases separating them. Germline values: CDR1 SEHNR, CDR2 FQNEAQ (reference sequence). The CDR3 sequence: CASSLAGSGYEQYF. Here the CDR3 DNA reads TGTGCCAGCAGCTTAGCGGGTAGCGGTTACGAGCAGTACTTC. The entire variable domain, with the rest obtained from reference TRBV7-9 and TRBJ2-7, is as follows: DTGVSQNPRHKITKRGQNVTFRCDPISEHNRLYWYRQTLGQGPEFLTYFQNEAQLEKSRLLSDRFSAERPKGSFSTLEIQRTEQGDSAMYLCASSLAGSGYEQYFGPGTRLTVT.

This chain joins TRBV23-1 and TRBJ1-5; 7 nucleotides agree with TRBD1. TRBV23-1 is sorted into the ORF group, with uncertain function. Trimming took 4 bases from V and 5 from J; bases not matched to a gene: 11. This CDR3 contains 16 residues. CDR3 loop: CASSLNDRVGDQPQHF. The CDR3 DNA sequence: TGCGCCAGCAGTCTTAACGACAGGGTGGGAGATCAGCCCCAGCATTTT.

The chain combines TRBV2 with TRBJ1-5; 10 bases line up with TRBD1. CDR3 length: 14 amino acids. J lost 5 bases, V lost 8 bases, and 6 bases had no gene match. Germline V gene data show CDR1 as SNHLY and CDR2 as FYNNEI. DNA for the CDR3: TGTGCCAGCGCCGGGACAGGGGTGCATCAGCCCCAGCATTTT. Translating gives CASAGTGVHQPQHF.

V usage is TRBV7-9 and J usage is TRBJ2-3; D not certain. CDR1 is SEHNR and CDR2 is FQNEAQ in the germline V gene (reference sequence). V lost 5 bases to trimming and J lost 0 bases, with 9 bases between them. There are 14 residues in the CDR3. The CDR3 loop reads CASSQALSTDTQYF. The CDR3 nucleotides read TGTGCCAGCAGCCAAGCGCTGAGCACAGATACGCAGTATTTT.

The chain combines TRBV18 with TRBJ1-5; no definite D call. CDR3 length: 16 residues. Germline V gene lookup returns CDR1 KGHSH and CDR2 LQKENI. V was clipped by 6 bases and J by 0 bases, with 15 bases between them. CDR3 DNA sequence: TGTGCCAGCTCCTTTCACCCTCCAACTAGCAATCAGCCCCAGCATTTT. This translates into CASSFHPPTSNQPQHF.

Points on this clone: An end of the junction does not agree with germline; a read error may underlie this. The rearrangement links TRBV12-5 to TRBJ1-1; D is unresolved. This CDR3 comprises 11 residues. Germline-derived CDR1 and CDR2 are LGHNT and FRNRAP. The CDR3 region has the DNA TGTGCTAGTGGCAAAGACGGCCCTTTGAGTTTT. Translation gives CASGKDGPLSF.

V usage is TRBV5-1 and J usage is TRBJ1-5; D is unresolved. The ends were cut back, 1 base at V and 3 bases at J, with 11 bases in the middle. The CDR3 is made up of 15 amino acids. From germline, CDR1 is SGHRS and CDR2 YFSETQ. Written as DNA, the CDR3 is TGCGCCAGCAGCTTGAGTGGCAGACTCAATCAGCCCCAGCATTTT. It translates to CASSLSGRLNQPQHF.

The V call is TRBV5-4, the J call TRBJ1-2; D not resolved. The germline V and J ends were trimmed by 1 base and 4 bases, with 8 bases remaining between them. The germline V gene encodes CDR1 SGHNT and CDR2 YYREEE (reference sequence). The CDR3 sequence is 13 residues long. CDR3 residues: CASSLKSVYGYTF. The CDR3 nucleotides are TGTGCCAGCAGCTTGAAGTCTGTCTATGGCTACACCTTC.

This sequence joins TRBV6-5 and TRBJ2-1; D gene ambiguous. There are 13 residues in the CDR3. Trimming left V 4 bases short and J 10 bases short, with 14 bases between. CDR1 and CDR2 (germline): MNHEY, SVGAGI. The CDR3 is CASSLTQSQEQFF. The DNA for the CDR3 is TGTGCCAGCAGTTTGACGCAGTCCCAGGAGCAGTTCTTC.

This sequence joins TRBV30 and TRBJ2-7; D is perhaps TRBD2 (6 bases). The CDR3 sequence is 14 residues long. V shed 2 bases and J shed 1 base, with 12 bases lying between them. Looked up from germline, CDR1 is GTSNPN and CDR2 is SVGIG (reference sequence). CDR3 sequence: CAWSPGEISYEQYF. The CDR3 coding sequence is TGTGCCTGGAGTCCGGGGGAGATATCCTACGAGCAGTACTTC. Combining the CDR3 with reference TRBV30 and TRBJ2-7 gives the whole variable domain SQTIHQWPATLVQPVGSPLSLECTVEGTSNPNLYWYRQAAGRGLQLLFYSVGIGQISSEVPQNLSASRPQDRQFILSSKKLLLSDSGFYLCAWSPGEISYEQYFGPGTRLTVT.

For the CDR3, the DNA is TGCAGCGTTGAAGAGCAGTTCCAGGCTGGCTACACCTTC. Its protein is CSVEEQFQAGYTF. This chain connects TRBV29-1 to TRBJ1-2; D is ambiguous. Germline V lookup: CDR1 SQVTM, CDR2 ANQGSEA. The CDR3 totals 13 residues. The V gene lost 0 bases and the J gene lost 7 bases, with 12 bases spanning the gap.

The rearrangement links TRBV5-4 to TRBJ2-3; maybe TRBD2 (6 bases). Germline loops: CDR1 SGHNT, CDR2 YYREEE (reference sequence). V lost 3 bases, J lost 0 bases, and 11 bases lay in between. The CDR3 consists of 15 residues. The CDR3 DNA sequence: TGTGCCAGCAGCTCCGGGACTCCGAGCACAGATACGCAGTATTTT. The encoded protein is CASSSGTPSTDTQYF.

V usage is TRBV30 and J usage is TRBJ2-6, with D uncertain. CDR3 length: 17 amino acids. V was cut by 0 bases and J by 1 base, with 13 bases left in between. Germline V gives CDR1 GTSNPN, CDR2 SVGIG (reference sequence). The CDR3 region is CAWSVLPLGSGANVLTF. The CDR3 region has the DNA TGTGCCTGGAGTGTACTACCCCTCGGATCTGGGGCCAACGTCCTGACTTTC.

The chain carries TRBV7-2 and TRBJ1-2; D is possibly TRBD1 (6 bases). With 5 bases removed from V and 5 bases from J, the gap between germline ends came to 21 bases. This CDR3 comprises 16 residues. Germline CDR1 is SGHTA and CDR2 is FQGNSA. The CDR3 DNA sequence: TGTGCCAGCAGCCCAGGTTCGGGACAAATCCTTTATGGCTACACCTTC. This translates into CASSPGSGQILYGYTF.

CDR3 DNA: TGTGCCAGAAGCTTATTCGACGGCATGAACACTGAAGCTTTCTTT. Its protein product is CARSLFDGMNTEAFF. This chain uses TRBV5-3 with TRBJ1-1, with D uncertain. TRBV5-3 belongs to the ORF category, with a function that is uncertain. With 2 bases removed from V and 0 bases from J, the gap between germline ends came to 11 bases. This CDR3 region has 15 residues.